This TCR beta chain appears in the sequencing data of a study of T-cell memory formation after mild COVID-19. Study information: TCR clusters mostly belonged to single donors. Study-wide results and limits: Memory sampled before infection contained some responding clones, suggesting cross-reactive memory joined. The authors did not confirm SARS-CoV-2 specificity of second-wave clones peaking day 37.

Germline CDR1 SGHRS, CDR2 YFSETQ. V was trimmed by 6 bases and J by 5 bases, leaving 14 bases between them. This CDR3 comprises 13 residues. Note on this clonotype: What it binds is not known.

Constant-segment primers and 5'RACE yielded cDNA libraries for TCR alpha and TCR beta, each carrying sample barcodes and UMIs. MiXCR, run by TCRdb on the 5' RACE reads, gives a single entry per CDR3 protein. In the table there are about 320,000 distinct CDR3 sequences, roughly 13% of which are singletons. The TCR originated in a man between 18 and 35 years old who had mild COVID-19 (a few samples of this study predate the infection). Cell type and time point are not known. J is TRBJ1-1 and V is TRBV5-1; TRBD1 is a possible D gene (5 bases). The sample consisted of PBMCs or a T cell subset sorted from them (not recorded which). The chain's CDR3 is CASKSQGDTEAFF. The CDR3 DNA is TGCGCCAGCAAGAGCCAGGGAGATACTGAAGCTTTCTTT.